The present T cell receptor (beta chain) was sequenced within a study of regulatory T cells in long-lasting Graves disease. The germline V gene has CDR1 SNHLY and CDR2 FYNNEI. This CDR3 is built from 13 residues. Trimming took 5 bases from V and 9 from J, leaving 14 bases between them. TCR beta libraries were built with iRepertoire HTBI primers and Arm-PCR of CDR3 regions. Authors' analysis steps: Throughout the samples, researchers identified 62 TRBV and about 15 TRBJ segments. TCRdb called the multiplex PCR reads again in MiXCR, with one record for every CDR3 protein. These V and J calls rely on TCRdb rather than the paper's analysis. This repertoire shows 450,000 to 600,000 distinct CDR3 sequences, around an eighth found once; its top ten account for 8.5% to 10%. Study-level findings and limits: Preferential use of TRBV28, TRBJ1-2 and TRBJ2-5 was seen in persistent disease. Patients whose Graves' disease persisted exhibited lower TCR diversity than those newly diagnosed.

Specified time point: newly diagnosed GD, antithyroid drugs for less than 3 months. PBMC-derived RNA was used for the TCR library. In this sample, this clonotype turned up many times. The antigen is not known. This sample was shared with a second study, whose subject was T cells in Graves' hyperthyroidism and ophthalmopathy. Per that study: In patients aged 18 to 65, hyperthyroidism was newly diagnosed, with duration under 2 months.

The chain recombines TRBV2 with TRBJ2-1; TRBD1 is a possible D gene (6 bases). The specimen comprised peripheral blood mononuclear cells (PBMCs), sampled at new diagnosis, from a patient treated with antithyroid drugs. The TCR originated in a man aged 30 to 45 with Graves disease. CDR3 loop: CASSFNARGEQFF. The DNA of the CDR3 is TGTGCCAGCAGTTTTAATGCCAGGGGTGAGCAGTTCTTC. Full variable domain (outside the CDR3, taken from reference TRBV2 and TRBJ2-1): EPEVTQTPSHQVTQMGQEVILRCVPISNHLYFYWYRQILGQKVEFLVSFYNNEISEKSEIFDDQFSVERPDGSNFTLKIRSTKLEDSAMYFCASSFNARGEQFFGPGTRLTVL.